The clone carrying this T cell receptor beta chain was observed at least ten times. The antigen remains undetermined. The data derive from a study of T cells in Graves' hyperthyroidism and ophthalmopathy. Active moderate-to-severe ophthalmopathy, Clinical Activity Score at least 3, NOSPECS at least 4, under 3 months' duration. The diagnostic basis comprised clinical symptoms, serum thyroxine and TRAb, thyroid ultrasound and orbital computed tomography. A roughly 9.3 ml volume of fresh peripheral blood provided the PBMCs. This CDR3 has 16 amino acids. V shed 0 bases, J shed 4 bases, and the junction held 9 bases outside the gene matches. CDR1 is MNHEY, CDR2 SVGAGI, per germline. Study-level findings and limits: A model using 13 V-J features told ophthalmopathy apart from stable hyperthyroidism.

What was amplified from RNA transcripts were TCR beta CDR3 regions. HTBI primers drove first-round RT-PCR of the TCR CDR3. TCRdb processed the multiplex PCR reads anew with MiXCR; each CDR3 protein has one entry. This sample yields 500,000 to 550,000 distinct CDR3 sequences, of which 15% to 20% are seen a single time; about 50% belongs to the top ten. The J gene is TRBJ2-7, the V gene TRBV6-5, with 7 positions matching TRBD2. The receptor was isolated from a man between 40 and 49 years old with Graves' ophthalmopathy. Sample: blood. The CDR3 nucleotides read TGTGCCAGCAGTTACTCTACGAGCGGGATAGGGTACGAGCAGTACTTC. This sequence encodes CASSYSTSGIGYEQYF.